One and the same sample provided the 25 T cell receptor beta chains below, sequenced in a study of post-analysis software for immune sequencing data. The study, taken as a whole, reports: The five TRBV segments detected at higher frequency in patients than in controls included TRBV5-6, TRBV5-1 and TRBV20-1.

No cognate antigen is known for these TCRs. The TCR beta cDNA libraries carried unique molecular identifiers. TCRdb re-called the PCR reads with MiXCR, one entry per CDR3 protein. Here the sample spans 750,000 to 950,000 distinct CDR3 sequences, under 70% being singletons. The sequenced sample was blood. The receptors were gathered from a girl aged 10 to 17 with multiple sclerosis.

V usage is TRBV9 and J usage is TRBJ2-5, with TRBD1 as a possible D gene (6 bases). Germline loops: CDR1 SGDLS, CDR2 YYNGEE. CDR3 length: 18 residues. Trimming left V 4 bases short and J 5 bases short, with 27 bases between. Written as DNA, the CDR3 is TGTGCCAGCAGCACCGGTACCATCGGACAGTCCGAGGCCGAGACCCAGTACTTC. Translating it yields CASSTGTIGQSEAETQYF.

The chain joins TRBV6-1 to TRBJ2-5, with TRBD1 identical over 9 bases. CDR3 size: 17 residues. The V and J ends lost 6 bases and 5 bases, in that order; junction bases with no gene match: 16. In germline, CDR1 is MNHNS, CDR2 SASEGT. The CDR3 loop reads CASRPVRGQGFFETQYF. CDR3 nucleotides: TGTGCCAGCAGGCCCGTCCGGGGACAGGGCTTCTTCGAGACCCAGTACTTC.

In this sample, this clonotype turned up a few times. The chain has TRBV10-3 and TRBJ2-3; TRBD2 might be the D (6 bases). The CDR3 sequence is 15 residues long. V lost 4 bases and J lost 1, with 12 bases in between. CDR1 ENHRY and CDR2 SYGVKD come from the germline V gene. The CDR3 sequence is CAISAGRGGTDTQYF. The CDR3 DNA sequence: TGTGCCATCAGTGCGGGGCGGGGTGGCACAGATACGCAGTATTTT.

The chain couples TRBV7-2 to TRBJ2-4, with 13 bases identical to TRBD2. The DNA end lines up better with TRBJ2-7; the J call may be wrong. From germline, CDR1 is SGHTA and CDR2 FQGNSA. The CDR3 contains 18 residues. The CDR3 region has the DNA TGTGCCAGCAGCTTGCCCAGCGGGGGACTAGCGGGACTCTACGAGCAGTACTTC. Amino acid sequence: CASSLPSGGLAGLYEQYF.

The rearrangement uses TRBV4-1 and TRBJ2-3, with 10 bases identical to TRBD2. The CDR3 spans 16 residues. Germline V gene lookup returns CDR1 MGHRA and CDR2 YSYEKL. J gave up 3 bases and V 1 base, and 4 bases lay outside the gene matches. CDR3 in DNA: TGCGCCAGCAGCCAAGGGGCTAGCGGGGGTACAGATACGCAGTATTTT. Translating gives CASSQGASGGTDTQYF.

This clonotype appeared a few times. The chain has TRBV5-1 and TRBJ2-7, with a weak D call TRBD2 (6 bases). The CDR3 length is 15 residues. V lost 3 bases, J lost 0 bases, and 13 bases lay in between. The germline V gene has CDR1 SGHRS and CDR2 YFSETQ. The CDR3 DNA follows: TGCGCCAGCAGCTCCCACCGGGACTTCTCCTACGAGCAGTACTTC. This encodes CASSSHRDFSYEQYF.

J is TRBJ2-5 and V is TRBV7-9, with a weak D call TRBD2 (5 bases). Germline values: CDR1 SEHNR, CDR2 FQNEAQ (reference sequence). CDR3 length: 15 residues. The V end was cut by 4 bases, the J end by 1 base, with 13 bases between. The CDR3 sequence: CASSYGITVQETQYF. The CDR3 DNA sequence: TGTGCCAGCAGCTACGGGATTACAGTCCAAGAGACCCAGTACTTC.

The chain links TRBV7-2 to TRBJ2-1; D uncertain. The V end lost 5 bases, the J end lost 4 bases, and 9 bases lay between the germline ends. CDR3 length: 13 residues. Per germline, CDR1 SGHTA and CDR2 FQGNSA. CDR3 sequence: CASSPAQYNEQFF. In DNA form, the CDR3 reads TGTGCCAGCAGCCCGGCTCAGTACAATGAGCAGTTCTTC.

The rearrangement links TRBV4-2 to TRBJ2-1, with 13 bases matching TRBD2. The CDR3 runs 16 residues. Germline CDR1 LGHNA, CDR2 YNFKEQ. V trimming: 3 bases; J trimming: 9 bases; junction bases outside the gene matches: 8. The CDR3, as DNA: TGTGCCAGCAGCCAGGCACTAGCGGGAGGGCCCCTTGAGCAGTTCTTC. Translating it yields CASSQALAGGPLEQFF.

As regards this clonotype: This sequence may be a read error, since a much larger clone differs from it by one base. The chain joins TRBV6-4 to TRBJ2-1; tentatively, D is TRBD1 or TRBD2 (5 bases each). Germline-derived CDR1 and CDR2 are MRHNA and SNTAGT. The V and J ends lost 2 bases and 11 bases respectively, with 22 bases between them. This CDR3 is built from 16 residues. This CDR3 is CASSDKPGTSWDQQFF. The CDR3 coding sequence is TGTGCCAGCAGTGACAAGCCAGGGACCTCGTGGGATCAGCAGTTCTTC.

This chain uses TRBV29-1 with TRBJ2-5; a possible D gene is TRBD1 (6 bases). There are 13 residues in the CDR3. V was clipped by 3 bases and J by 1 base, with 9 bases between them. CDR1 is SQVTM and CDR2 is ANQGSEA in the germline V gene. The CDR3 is CSVDVTGQETQYF. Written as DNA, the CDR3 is TGCAGCGTTGACGTGACAGGCCAAGAGACCCAGTACTTC. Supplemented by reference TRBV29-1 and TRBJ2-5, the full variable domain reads SAVISQKPSRDICQRGTSLTIQCQVDSQVTMMFWYRQQPGQSLTLIATANQGSEATYESGFVIDKFPISRPNLTFSTLTVSNMSPEDSSIYLCSVDVTGQETQYFGPGTRLLVL.

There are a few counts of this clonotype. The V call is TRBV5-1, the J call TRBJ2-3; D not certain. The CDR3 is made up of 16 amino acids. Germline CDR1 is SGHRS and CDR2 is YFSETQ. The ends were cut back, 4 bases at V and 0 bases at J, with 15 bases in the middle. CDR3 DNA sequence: TGCGCCAGCAGCCAAGCATTGACTCCTAGCACAGATACGCAGTATTTT. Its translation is CASSQALTPSTDTQYF. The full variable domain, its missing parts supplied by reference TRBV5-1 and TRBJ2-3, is KAGVTQTPRYLIKTRGQQVTLSCSPISGHRSVSWYQQTPGQGLQFLFEYFSETQRNKGNFPGRFSGRQFSNSRSEMNVSTLELGDSALYLCASSQALTPSTDTQYFGPGTRLTVL.

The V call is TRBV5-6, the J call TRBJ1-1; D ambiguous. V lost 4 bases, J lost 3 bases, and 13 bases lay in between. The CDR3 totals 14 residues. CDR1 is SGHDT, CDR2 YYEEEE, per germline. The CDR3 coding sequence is TGTGCCAGCAGCGAAGTGTCTATCGACACTGAAGCTTTCTTT. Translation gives CASSEVSIDTEAFF.

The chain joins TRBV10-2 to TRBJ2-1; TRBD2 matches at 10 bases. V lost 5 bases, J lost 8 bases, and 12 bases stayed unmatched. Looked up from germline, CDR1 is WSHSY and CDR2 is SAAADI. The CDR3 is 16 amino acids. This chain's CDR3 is CASSWGSGRAGDEQFF. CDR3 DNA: TGCGCCAGCAGTTGGGGAAGCGGGAGGGCCGGTGATGAGCAGTTCTTC.

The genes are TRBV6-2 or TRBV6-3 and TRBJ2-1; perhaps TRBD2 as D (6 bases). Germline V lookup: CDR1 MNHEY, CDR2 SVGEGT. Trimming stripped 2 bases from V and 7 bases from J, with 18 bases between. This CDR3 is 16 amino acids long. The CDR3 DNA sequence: TGTGCCAGCAGTTACCTAACAGCAAAGGGGAGGAATGAGCAGTTCTTC. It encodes CASSYLTAKGRNEQFF.

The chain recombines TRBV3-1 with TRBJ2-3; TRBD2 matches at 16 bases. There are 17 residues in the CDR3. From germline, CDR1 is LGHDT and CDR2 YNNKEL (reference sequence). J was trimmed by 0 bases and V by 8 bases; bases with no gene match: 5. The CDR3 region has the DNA TGTGCCAGCGTACCGGGACTAGCGGGGGGGAGCACAGATACGCAGTATTTT. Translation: CASVPGLAGGSTDTQYF.

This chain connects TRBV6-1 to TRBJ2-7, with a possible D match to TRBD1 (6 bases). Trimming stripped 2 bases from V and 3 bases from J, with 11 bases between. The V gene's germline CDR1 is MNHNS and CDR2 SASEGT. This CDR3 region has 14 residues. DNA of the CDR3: TGTGCCAGCAGTGAATTGGGACATTACTACGAGCAGTACTTC. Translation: CASSELGHYYEQYF.

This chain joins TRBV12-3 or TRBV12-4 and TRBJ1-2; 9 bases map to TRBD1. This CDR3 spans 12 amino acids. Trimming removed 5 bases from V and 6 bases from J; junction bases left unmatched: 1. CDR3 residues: CASSHRGHGYTF. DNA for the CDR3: TGTGCCAGCAGTCACAGGGGGCATGGCTACACCTTC.

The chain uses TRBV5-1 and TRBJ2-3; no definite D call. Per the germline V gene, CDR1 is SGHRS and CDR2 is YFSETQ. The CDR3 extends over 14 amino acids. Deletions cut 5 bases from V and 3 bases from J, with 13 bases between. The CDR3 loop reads CASRPIQSTDTQYF. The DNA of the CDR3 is TGCGCCAGCAGACCCATACAGAGTACAGATACGCAGTATTTT.

The CDR3 here is CASSMGPAGFLGEQYF. CDR3 coding DNA: TGTGCCAGTAGTATGGGACCAGCGGGATTTCTGGGTGAGCAGTACTTC. V usage is TRBV19 and J usage is TRBJ2-1; 7 positions agree with TRBD2. The DNA matches TRBJ2-7 better at its end, which makes the J call doubtful. The CDR3 is 16 residues long. Germline lookup yields CDR1 LNHDA and CDR2 SQIVND (reference sequence).

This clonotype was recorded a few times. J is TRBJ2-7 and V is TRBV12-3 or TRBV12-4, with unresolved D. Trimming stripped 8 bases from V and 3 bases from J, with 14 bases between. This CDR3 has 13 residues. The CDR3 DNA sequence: TGTGCCAGCCGCCGTGAAAGTGGCTACGAGCAGTACTTC. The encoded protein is CASRRESGYEQYF.

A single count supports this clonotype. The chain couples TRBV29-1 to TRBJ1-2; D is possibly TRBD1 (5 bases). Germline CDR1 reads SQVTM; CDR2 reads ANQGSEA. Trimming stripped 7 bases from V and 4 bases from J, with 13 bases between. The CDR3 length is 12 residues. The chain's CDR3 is CSARDIIYGYTF. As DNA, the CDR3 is TGCAGCGCCAGGGATATTATCTATGGCTACACCTTC. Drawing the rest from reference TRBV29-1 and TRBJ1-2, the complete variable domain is SAVISQKPSRDICQRGTSLTIQCQVDSQVTMMFWYRQQPGQSLTLIATANQGSEATYESGFVIDKFPISRPNLTFSTLTVSNMSPEDSSIYLCSARDIIYGYTFGSGTRLTVV.

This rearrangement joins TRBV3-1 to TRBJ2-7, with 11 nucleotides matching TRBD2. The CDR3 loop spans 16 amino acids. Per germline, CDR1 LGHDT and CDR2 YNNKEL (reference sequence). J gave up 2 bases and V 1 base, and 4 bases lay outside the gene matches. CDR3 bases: TGTGCCAGCAGCCAAGCGAGACTAGCGGGACCCTACGAGCAGTACTTC. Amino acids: CASSQARLAGPYEQYF.

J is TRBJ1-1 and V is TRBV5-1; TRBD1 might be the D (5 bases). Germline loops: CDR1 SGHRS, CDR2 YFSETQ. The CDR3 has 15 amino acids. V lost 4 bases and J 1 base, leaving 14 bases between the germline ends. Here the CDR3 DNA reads TGCGCCAGCAGCACCCTCGGACAAGGGAACACTGAAGCTTTCTTT. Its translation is CASSTLGQGNTEAFF.

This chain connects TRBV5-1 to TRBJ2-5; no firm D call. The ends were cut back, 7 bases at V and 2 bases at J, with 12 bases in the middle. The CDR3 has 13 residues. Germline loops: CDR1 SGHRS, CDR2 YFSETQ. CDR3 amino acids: CASASDWQETQYF. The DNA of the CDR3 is TGCGCCAGCGCATCCGACTGGCAAGAGACCCAGTACTTC.